The 8 T cell receptor beta chains presented below share a single source sample, sequenced in a study of molecular identifiers for immune sequencing clone quantification. TCRdb re-called the PCR reads with MiXCR, one entry per CDR3 protein. The repertoire holds tens of thousands of distinct CDR3 sequences, with 24% as singletons. The sequenced sample was naive CD8+ T cells from blood, with Jurkat cell RNA spiked in. Subset denoted: FACS-sorted CD8+CD4-CCR7+CD45RA+ naive T cells. Receptors originate from a human donor in good health. Some libraries in this study had Jurkat cell RNA spiked in.

This clonotype occurred many times. This chain connects TRBV7-9 to TRBJ2-3; TRBD2 aligns across 10 bases. The length of the CDR3 is 17 residues. The germline gives CDR1 SEHNR, CDR2 FQNEAQ (reference sequence). With V trimmed by 2 bases and J by 3 bases, 8 bases remained unmatched. The chain's CDR3 is CASSLSARLAGTDTQYF. Written as DNA, the CDR3 is TGTGCCAGCAGCTTAAGTGCGCGACTAGCGGGTACAGATACGCAGTATTTT.

This clonotype was detected ten times or more. The V and J genes are TRBV20-1 and TRBJ2-7, with 9 bases aligning to TRBD2. This CDR3 comprises 15 residues. The germline V gene encodes CDR1 DFQATT and CDR2 SNEGSKA (reference sequence). V gave up 0 bases and J gave up 4 bases; unmatched junction bases: 7. In DNA, the CDR3 is TGCAGTGCTAGAGAGTCAGCGGGAGGAGGGTACGAGCAGTACTTC. It yields the protein CSARESAGGGYEQYF.

This clonotype was picked up a small number of times. Possible read error: a much larger clone is one base away. The genes are TRBV6-2 or TRBV6-3 and TRBJ1-5, with D maybe TRBD1 (5 bases). This CDR3 is built from 14 residues. In germline, CDR1 is MNHEY, CDR2 SVGEGT. CDR3 nucleotides: TGTGCCAGCGGTTACCGGGGGTTAAATCAGCCCCAGCATTTT. It yields the protein CASGYRGLNQPQHF.

This clonotype was observed a few times. A much larger clone differs from this one at a single base, so this may be a read error. The conserved phenylalanine or tryptophan normally closing the CDR3 is absent here, so this likely arose from a read error. V usage is TRBV9 and J usage is TRBJ2-7; 13 bases map to TRBD2. The CDR3 is 18 residues long. CDR1 SGDLS and CDR2 YYNGEE come from the germline V gene. Trimming removed 4 bases from V and 5 bases from J; junction bases left unmatched: 15. The CDR3 DNA follows: TGTGCCAGCAGCCGCTCCCGAAAGACTAGCGGGGGGAGCCACGAGCAGTACTAC. This gives the protein CASSRSRKTSGGSHEQYY.

This clonotype was counted ten times or more. The genes are TRBV6-1 and TRBJ1-5; D remains unclear. Germline assignment: CDR1 MNHNS and CDR2 SASEGT. V lost 1 base to trimming and J lost 6 bases, with 13 bases between them. This CDR3 has 15 residues. CDR3 amino acids: CASSEDVGSTQPQHF. In DNA, the CDR3 is TGTGCCAGCAGTGAAGATGTTGGCTCTACTCAGCCCCAGCATTTT.

This clonotype was counted ten times or more. The chain uses TRBV20-1 and TRBJ2-3, with D hard to call. Trimming removed 2 bases at V and 2 bases at J, with 8 bases between. Germline loops: CDR1 DFQATT, CDR2 SNEGSKA (reference sequence). CDR3 size: 13 residues. This CDR3 is CSARRKATDTQYF. The DNA for the CDR3 is TGCAGTGCTAGAAGAAAGGCCACAGATACGCAGTATTTT.

This clonotype was picked up many times. The V and J genes are TRBV27 and TRBJ2-3; the D is unclear. V lost 2 bases to trimming and J lost 0 bases, with 3 bases between them. CDR1 MNHEY and CDR2 SMNVEV come from the germline V gene (reference sequence). The length of the CDR3 is 13 residues. In DNA, the CDR3 is TGTGCCAGCAGTTTAACTAGCACAGATACGCAGTATTTT. Translating gives CASSLTSTDTQYF.

Turning to this clonotype: This could be a read error, since a much larger clone is one nucleotide away. The conserved closing phenylalanine or tryptophan is absent in this CDR3, likely reflecting a read error. The rearrangement uses TRBV7-9 and TRBJ1-5; a weak D match, TRBD1 (5 bases). The V gene lost 5 bases and the J gene lost 4 bases, with 12 bases spanning the gap. In germline, CDR1 is SEHNR, CDR2 FQNEAQ (reference sequence). The CDR3 sequence is 14 residues long. The chain's CDR3 is CASSTGGSNQPQHS. In DNA, the CDR3 is TGTGCCAGCAGCACCGGGGGTAGTAATCAGCCCCAGCATTCT.